These 18 T cell receptor beta chains came from one sample sequenced in a study of cytomegalovirus exposure and HLA in healthy donors. Data came from immunoSEQ multiplex PCR; TCRdb stores just in-frame clones and leaves some out. This sample carries some 150,000 clones, 75% to 90% of them seen once, and the ten largest clones take about 22%. Material for sequencing was PBMCs. The receptors were gathered from a man aged 18 to 30 in good health and CMV-seropositive.

V and J are TRBV4-3 and TRBJ2-3; D unclear. V was pared by 1 base and J by 13 bases, with 3 bases between. This CDR3 contains 9 residues. Germline assignment: CDR1 LGHNA and CDR2 YSLEER. The CDR3 loop reads CASSQVEYF. DNA of the CDR3: TGCGCCAGCAGCCAAGTCGAGTATTTT.

This sequence joins TRBV14 and TRBJ1-5; D remains unclear. The CDR3 sequence is 15 residues long. In germline, CDR1 is SGHDN, CDR2 FVKESK. The V and J ends lost 3 bases and 4 bases respectively, with 13 bases between them. CDR3 DNA sequence: TGTGCCAGCAGCCACAGAGGGAGTTGGAATCAGCCCCAGCATTTT. It codes for CASSHRGSWNQPQHF. The full variable domain, completed using reference TRBV14 and TRBJ1-5, is EAGVTQFPSHSVIEKGQTVTLRCDPISGHDNLYWYRRVMGKEIKFLLHFVKESKQDESGMPNNRFLAERTGGTYSTLKVQPAELEDSGVYFCASSHRGSWNQPQHFGDGTRLSIL.

The rearrangement links TRBV4-1 to TRBJ1-1; TRBD1 might be the D (5 bases). Per germline, CDR1 MGHRA and CDR2 YSYEKL. V lost 0 bases and J lost 5, with 13 bases in between. This CDR3 comprises 15 residues. The CDR3 loop reads CASSQDGRGGTEAFF. CDR3 bases: TGCGCCAGCAGCCAAGATGGTAGGGGTGGAACTGAAGCTTTCTTT.

The rearrangement links TRBV18 to TRBJ1-2; the match to TRBD1 covers 11 bases. The germline gives CDR1 KGHSH, CDR2 LQKENI. The CDR3 spans 14 residues. The J segment lost 5 bases and the V segment lost 3 bases, leaving 2 bases of the junction unmatched. The CDR3 sequence is CASSPGTGGYGYTF. The CDR3 DNA reads TGTGCCAGCTCACCCGGGACAGGGGGGTATGGCTACACCTTC.

The chain uses TRBV4-1 and TRBJ2-7; D may be TRBD2 (5 bases). This CDR3 region has 15 residues. V gave up 0 bases and J gave up 5 bases, with 14 bases separating them. CDR1 is MGHRA and CDR2 is YSYEKL in the germline V gene. CDR3 DNA sequence: TGCGCCAGCAGCCAAGAGCGAACGGGGAAGAACGAGCAGTACTTC. It translates to CASSQERTGKNEQYF.

This chain links TRBV2 with TRBJ1-4; no clear D. Trimming took off 5 bases at V and 7 bases at J, with 17 bases between the two ends. From germline, CDR1 is SNHLY and CDR2 FYNNEI. The CDR3 covers 15 residues. In DNA form, the CDR3 reads TGTGCCAGCAGTCCCACTCAGGAACTGAGTGAAAAACTGTTTTTT. Protein sequence: CASSPTQELSEKLFF.

This chain connects TRBV27 to TRBJ2-4, with D perhaps TRBD2 (6 bases). V gave up 6 bases and J gave up 0 bases, with 12 bases separating them. CDR1 and CDR2 from the germline V gene are MNHEY and SMNVEV (reference sequence). The CDR3 sequence is 15 residues long. CDR3 DNA: TGTGCCAGCAGGGAGGGCGGACTAGCCAAAAACATTCAGTACTTC. This sequence encodes CASREGGLAKNIQYF.

This clone was seen more than once but under ten times. The chain has TRBV10-3 and TRBJ1-1, with 8 bases that match TRBD1. Germline-derived CDR1 and CDR2 are ENHRY and SYGVKD. The junction had 10 bases not matched to a gene; V was cut back by 6 bases and J by 7 bases. The CDR3 runs to 14 residues. The CDR3 region is CAISPGQGSGEAFF. The CDR3, as DNA: TGTGCCATCAGCCCTGGACAGGGTTCAGGTGAAGCTTTCTTT.

This clone has a single count. V and J are TRBV6-1 and TRBJ2-7; 10 bases align to TRBD2. J lost 4 bases, V lost 3 bases, and 6 bases had no gene match. The germline CDR1 and CDR2 sequences are MNHNS and SASEGT. CDR3 length: 15 amino acids. Here the CDR3 reads CASSESSGSQYEQYF. The CDR3 coding sequence is TGTGCCAGCAGTGAGTCTAGCGGGAGCCAGTACGAGCAGTACTTC.

The chain couples TRBV7-3 to TRBJ2-3, with D uncertain. V shed 0 bases and J shed 0 bases, with 13 bases lying between them. Germline V CDR1 and CDR2: SGHTA, FQGTGA. The CDR3 has 17 amino acids. The CDR3 reads CASSLTPLDPSTDTQYF. The CDR3 nucleotides read TGTGCCAGCAGCTTAACGCCCCTAGACCCTAGCACAGATACGCAGTATTTT.

This clone occurred once. This chain connects TRBV6-1 to TRBJ2-7; TRBD1 aligns across 9 bases. Germline lookup yields CDR1 MNHNS and CDR2 SASEGT. V lost 6 bases and J lost 2; bases outside the gene matches: 8. The length of the CDR3 is 15 residues. CDR3 bases: TGTGCCAGCAGGGTACAGACAGGGGGAACCTACGAGCAGTACTTC. It encodes CASRVQTGGTYEQYF.

This chain connects TRBV10-3 to TRBJ2-7; D possibly corresponds to TRBD1 (6 bases). Germline CDR1 ENHRY, CDR2 SYGVKD. Trimming cost V 5 bases and J 3 bases, with 17 bases left between them. The CDR3 length is 15 residues. This chain's CDR3 is CAISRLSGEIYEQYF. Written as DNA, the CDR3 is TGTGCCATCAGTCGATTATCAGGGGAAATCTACGAGCAGTACTTC.

The chain carries TRBV6-4 and TRBJ2-5; maybe TRBD2 (6 bases). Germline CDR1 MRHNA, CDR2 SNTAGT. V was clipped by 2 bases and J by 5 bases, with 12 bases between them. The CDR3 runs 14 residues. This chain's CDR3 is CASSDAAGRETQYF. CDR3 in DNA: TGTGCCAGCAGTGACGCCGCGGGGAGGGAGACCCAGTACTTC.

The V call is TRBV4-1, the J call TRBJ1-5; 9 nucleotides line up with TRBD1. The CDR3 is made up of 17 amino acids. V dropped 0 bases and J dropped 4; count of bases not matched to a gene: 7. Germline V gene data show CDR1 as MGHRA and CDR2 as YSYEKL. The CDR3 DNA sequence: TGCGCCAGCAGCCAAGAATGGGGGACAGGGACTAATCAGCCCCAGCATTTT. It translates to CASSQEWGTGTNQPQHF.

The CDR3 here is CASSRRTGSTTGELFF. DNA of the CDR3: TGTGCCAGCAGCAGACGGACAGGGAGCACCACCGGGGAGCTGTTTTTT. This sequence joins TRBV9 and TRBJ2-2; 8 bases line up with TRBD1. The CDR3 length is 16 residues. The V segment lost 4 bases and the J segment 4 bases; nucleotides outside the gene matches: 9. Per the germline V gene, CDR1 is SGDLS and CDR2 is YYNGEE. Variable domain in full (rest from reference TRBV9 and TRBJ2-2): DSGVTQTPKHLITATGQRVTLRCSPRSGDLSVYWYQQSLDQGLQFLIQYYNGEERAKGNILERFSAQQFPDLHSELNLSSLELGDSALYFCASSRRTGSTTGELFFGEGSRLTVL.

This chain uses TRBV30 with TRBJ2-7; 7 bases map to TRBD2. There are 13 residues in the CDR3. From germline, CDR1 is GTSNPN and CDR2 SVGIG (reference sequence). After removal of 5 bases from V and 5 bases from J, the junction contained 9 bases not matched to a gene. The CDR3: CAWSASGIHEQYF. DNA for the CDR3: TGTGCCTGGTCTGCTAGCGGAATTCACGAGCAGTACTTC.

This clone was counted between two and nine times. The V and J genes are TRBV30 and TRBJ2-3; 11 bases agree with TRBD2. The CDR3 has 15 amino acids. In germline, CDR1 is GTSNPN, CDR2 SVGIG (reference sequence). The junction had 11 bases not matched to a gene; V was cut back by 7 bases and J by 5 bases. The CDR3 DNA is TGTGCCTCCGATAGCGGGAGGGCCGTGGGAGATACGCAGTATTTT. It yields the protein CASDSGRAVGDTQYF.

Only one count was recorded for this clone. The chain uses TRBV19 and TRBJ1-2; TRBD1 aligns across 10 bases. Germline V gene lookup returns CDR1 LNHDA and CDR2 SQIVND (reference sequence). The CDR3 consists of 15 residues. V shed 6 bases, J shed 3 bases, and the junction held 7 bases outside the gene matches. Here the CDR3 reads CASRTPGTGDYGYTF. The CDR3 nucleotides read TGTGCCAGTAGGACCCCCGGGACAGGGGACTATGGCTACACCTTC.